Shown below are 12 T cell receptor beta chains from a single sample sequenced in a study of T cells in Graves' hyperthyroidism and ophthalmopathy. Amplification yielded TCR beta CDR3 regions, with RNA transcripts as the source. Carried out on the TCR CDR3, a first-round RT-PCR used the HTBI primer set. Each CDR3 protein gets one entry after TCRdb re-called the multiplex PCR reads with MiXCR. The table includes 490,000 or so distinct CDR3 sequences, about 16% detected once. The sequenced sample consisted of blood. All receptors derive from a woman in her thirties with Graves' ophthalmopathy.

Ten or more counts support this clonotype. V usage is TRBV12-3 or TRBV12-4 and J usage is TRBJ2-1; TRBD1 is a possible D gene (5 bases). This CDR3 spans 17 amino acids. V lost 5 bases and J 0 bases, leaving 17 bases between the germline ends. This chain's CDR3 is CASSPSQGASSYNEQFF. The CDR3 DNA is TGTGCCAGCAGTCCCTCCCAGGGCGCGAGCTCCTACAATGAGCAGTTCTTC.

This clonotype turned up a few times. CDR3 region: CASTPSGPTDTQYF. CDR3 DNA sequence: TGTGCCAGCACCCCCTCAGGGCCCACAGATACGCAGTATTTT. The genes are TRBV6-2 or TRBV6-3 and TRBJ2-3; tentatively, D is TRBD1 (5 bases). From germline, CDR1 is MNHEY and CDR2 SVGEGT. With 7 bases removed from V and 2 bases from J, the gap between germline ends came to 13 bases. The CDR3 has 14 amino acids.

This clonotype came up many times. V usage is TRBV12-3 or TRBV12-4 and J usage is TRBJ2-7, with TRBD2 matching over 10 bases. V lost 5 bases, J lost 6 bases, and 7 bases stayed unmatched. The CDR3 has 14 amino acids. In DNA form, the CDR3 reads TGTGCCAGCAGTCGGCTAGCGGGAGTGGGCGAGCAGTACTTC. Protein product: CASSRLAGVGEQYF.

This clonotype was found a few times. V is TRBV28 and J is TRBJ1-6; D is unclear. Germline V gene data show CDR1 as MDHEN and CDR2 as SYDVKM. CDR3 length: 14 amino acids. Trimming removed 3 bases from V and 5 bases from J, with 8 bases in between. The CDR3 loop reads CASSFDRHNSPLHF. For the CDR3, the DNA is TGTGCCAGCAGTTTTGACCGGCATAATTCACCCCTCCACTTT.

This chain uses TRBV2 with TRBJ2-1; tentative D call: TRBD1 (6 bases). V dropped 6 bases and J dropped 4 bases, with 13 bases sitting between them. CDR3 length: 14 residues. CDR1 and CDR2 from the germline V gene are SNHLY and FYNNEI. For the CDR3, the DNA is TGTGCCAGCAGGGACGGGACAAATTACAATGAGCAGTTCTTC. It yields the protein CASRDGTNYNEQFF.

The rearrangement uses TRBV5-1 and TRBJ2-1; 9 positions match TRBD1. This CDR3 has 15 residues. With 2 bases clipped from V and 4 bases from J, the junction kept 4 bases outside the gene matches. Per the germline V gene, CDR1 is SGHRS and CDR2 is YFSETQ. The CDR3 DNA sequence: TGCGCCAGCAGCTTCCGGGACAGGGTTTACAATGAGCAGTTCTTC. Residues: CASSFRDRVYNEQFF. Full variable domain (remainder filled in from reference TRBV5-1 and TRBJ2-1): KAGVTQTPRYLIKTRGQQVTLSCSPISGHRSVSWYQQTPGQGLQFLFEYFSETQRNKGNFPGRFSGRQFSNSRSEMNVSTLELGDSALYLCASSFRDRVYNEQFFGPGTRLTVL.

This clonotype was seen a handful of times. V usage is TRBV5-1 and J usage is TRBJ2-6, with 9 bases matching TRBD1. The length of the CDR3 is 18 residues. CDR1 SGHRS and CDR2 YFSETQ come from the germline V gene. Germline trimming cut 4 bases from V and 4 bases from J; bases unmatched to any gene: 12. The DNA of the CDR3 is TGCGCCAGCAGCCAAGAGGGGACAGGGTGGACGGGGGCCAACGTCCTGACTTTC. Translation gives CASSQEGTGWTGANVLTF.

V is TRBV2 and J is TRBJ2-3, with D possibly TRBD1 on 6 matching bases. V shed 7 bases and J shed 4 bases, with 12 bases lying between them. CDR3 length: 13 residues. Per germline, CDR1 SNHLY and CDR2 FYNNEI. In DNA, the CDR3 is TGTGCCAGCACCACAGGGTTGGCAGATACGCAGTATTTT. This sequence encodes CASTTGLADTQYF.

This chain connects TRBV5-4 to TRBJ1-1, with a weak D call TRBD1 (5 bases). There are 17 residues in the CDR3. Per germline, CDR1 SGHNT and CDR2 YYREEE (reference sequence). V was trimmed by 0 bases and J by 0 bases, leaving 15 bases between them. CDR3 nucleotide sequence: TGTGCCAGCAGCTTGGTCTCCCCCCGGGGCCTGAACACTGAAGCTTTCTTT. Amino acids: CASSLVSPRGLNTEAFF.

This clonotype occurred a few times. CDR3 residues: CSVEVRGLTQYF. Written as DNA, the CDR3 is TGCAGCGTTGAAGTAAGGGGTCTTACGCAGTATTTT. The V call is TRBV29-1, the J call TRBJ2-3; maybe TRBD1 (5 bases). Trimming took 1 base from V and 8 from J, leaving 10 bases between them. This CDR3 has 12 amino acids. Germline V CDR1 and CDR2: SQVTM, ANQGSEA.

This clonotype was counted many times. The genes are TRBV12-3 or TRBV12-4 and TRBJ2-2; D unclear. The CDR3 is 15 residues long. V shed 5 bases and J shed 2 bases, with 12 bases lying between them. CDR3 sequence reads: CASSADRPNTGELFF. The CDR3 bases are TGTGCCAGCAGTGCGGACCGTCCAAACACCGGGGAGCTGTTTTTT.

This clonotype was counted many times. The chain carries TRBV2 and TRBJ1-1; 8 nucleotides line up with TRBD1. V gave up 10 bases and J gave up 4 bases; unmatched junction bases: 8. The CDR3 runs to 13 residues. Per germline, CDR1 SNHLY and CDR2 FYNNEI. The CDR3 sequence is CATVQGVGTEAFF. CDR3 DNA sequence: TGTGCCACCGTACAGGGGGTGGGCACTGAAGCTTTCTTT.